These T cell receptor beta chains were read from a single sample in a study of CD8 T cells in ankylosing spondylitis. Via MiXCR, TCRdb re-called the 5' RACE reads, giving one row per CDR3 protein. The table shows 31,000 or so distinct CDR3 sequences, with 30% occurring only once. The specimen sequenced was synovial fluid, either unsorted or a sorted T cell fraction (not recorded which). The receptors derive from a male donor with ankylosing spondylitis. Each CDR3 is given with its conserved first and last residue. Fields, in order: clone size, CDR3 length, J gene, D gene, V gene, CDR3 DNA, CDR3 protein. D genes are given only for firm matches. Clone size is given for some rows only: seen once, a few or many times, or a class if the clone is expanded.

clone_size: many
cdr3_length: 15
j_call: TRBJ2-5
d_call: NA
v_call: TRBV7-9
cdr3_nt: TGTGCCAGCAGCCCCCTCGGGGAGGAAAAAGAGACCCAGTACTTC
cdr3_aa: CASSPLGEEKETQYF

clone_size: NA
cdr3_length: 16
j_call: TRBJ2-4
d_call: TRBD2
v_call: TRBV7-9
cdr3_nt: TGTGCCAGCAGCTCCACGGCGGGAGGCAGGGAAAACATTCAGTACTTC
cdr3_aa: CASSSTAGGRENIQYF

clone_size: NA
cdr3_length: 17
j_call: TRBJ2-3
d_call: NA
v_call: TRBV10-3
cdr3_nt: TGTGCCATCAGGGGCCGAACGGGGCCGCATAGCACAGAAACGCAGTATTTT
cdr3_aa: CAIRGRTGPHSTETQYF

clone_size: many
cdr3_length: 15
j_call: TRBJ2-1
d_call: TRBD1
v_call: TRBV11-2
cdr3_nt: TGTGCCAGCAGCTTTACCGGGACAGATAACAATGAGCAGTTCTTC
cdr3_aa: CASSFTGTDNNEQFF

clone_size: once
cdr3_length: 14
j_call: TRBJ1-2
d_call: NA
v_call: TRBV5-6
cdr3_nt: TGTGCCAGCAGCTCTATTGTGGTTAACTATGGCTACACCTTC
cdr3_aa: CASSSIVVNYGYTF

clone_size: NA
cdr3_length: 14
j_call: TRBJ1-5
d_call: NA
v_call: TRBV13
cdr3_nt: TGTGCCAGCAGCTTATCAAGGAAGGGTCAGCCCCAGCATTTT
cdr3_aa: CASSLSRKGQPQHF

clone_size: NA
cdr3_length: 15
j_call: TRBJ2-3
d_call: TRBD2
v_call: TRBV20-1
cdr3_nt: TGCAGTGCAGCAACCTGGGGGGAGGGCCCAGATACGCAGTATTTT
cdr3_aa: CSAATWGEGPDTQYF

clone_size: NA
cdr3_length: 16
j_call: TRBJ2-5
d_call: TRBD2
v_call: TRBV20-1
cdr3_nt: TGCTGCTTCTCCCGGACTAGCGGGAGCTGGGGAGAGACCCAGTACTTC
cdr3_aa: CCFSRTSGSWGETQYF

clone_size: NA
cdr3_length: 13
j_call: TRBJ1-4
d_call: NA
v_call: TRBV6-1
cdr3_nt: TGTGCCACCCAGACCAGTGAGAATGAAAAACTGTTTTTT
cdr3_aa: CATQTSENEKLFF

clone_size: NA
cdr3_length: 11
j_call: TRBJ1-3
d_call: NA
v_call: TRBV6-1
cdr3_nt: TGTGCCAGCACTTGGGTGGCCACCATATATTTT
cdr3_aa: CASTWVATIYF

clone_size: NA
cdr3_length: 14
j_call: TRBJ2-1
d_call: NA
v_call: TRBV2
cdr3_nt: TGTGCCAGCAGTGAAGGAGGCCTAAGGAATGAGCAGTTCTTC
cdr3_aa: CASSEGGLRNEQFF

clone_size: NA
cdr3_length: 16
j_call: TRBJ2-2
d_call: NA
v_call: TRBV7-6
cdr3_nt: TGTGCCAGCAGCCAGGGGGGGCAGGTACTCACCGGGGAGCTGTTTTTT
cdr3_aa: CASSQGGQVLTGELFF

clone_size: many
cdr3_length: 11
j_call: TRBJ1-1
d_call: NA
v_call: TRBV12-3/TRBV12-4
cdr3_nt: TGTGCCAGCAGTTTGAGAGGGGAATCTTTCTTT
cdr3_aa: CASSLRGESFF

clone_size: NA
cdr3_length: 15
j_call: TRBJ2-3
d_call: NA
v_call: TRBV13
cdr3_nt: TGTGCCAGCAGCAACCGGGACTTTCGGGGGGATACGCAGTATTTT
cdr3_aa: CASSNRDFRGDTQYF

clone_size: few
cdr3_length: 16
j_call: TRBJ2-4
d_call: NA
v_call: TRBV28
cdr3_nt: TGTGCCAGCAGTTTTTGGTTAGAGGGAAGTGAAAACATTCAGTACTTC
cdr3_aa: CASSFWLEGSENIQYF

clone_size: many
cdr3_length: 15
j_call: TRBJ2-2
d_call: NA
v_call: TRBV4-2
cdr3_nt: TGTGCCAGCAGCCAAGTGCAGGCTGGAACCGGGGAGCTGTTTTTT
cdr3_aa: CASSQVQAGTGELFF

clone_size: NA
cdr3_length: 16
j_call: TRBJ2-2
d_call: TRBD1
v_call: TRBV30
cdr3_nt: TGTGCCTGCCCTCTAGAGGGACAGGGGGTCATCGGGGAGCTGTTTTTT
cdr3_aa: CACPLEGQGVIGELFF

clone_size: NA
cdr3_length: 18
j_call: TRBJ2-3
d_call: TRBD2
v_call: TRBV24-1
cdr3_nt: TGTGCCACCAGTTCACCGGGACTAGCGGGATACCGCACAGATACGCAGTATTTT
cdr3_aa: CATSSPGLAGYRTDTQYF

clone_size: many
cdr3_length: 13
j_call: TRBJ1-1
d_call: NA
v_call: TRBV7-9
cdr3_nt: TGTGCCAGCAAAATGGGAATGAACACTGAAGCTTTCTTT
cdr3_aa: CASKMGMNTEAFF

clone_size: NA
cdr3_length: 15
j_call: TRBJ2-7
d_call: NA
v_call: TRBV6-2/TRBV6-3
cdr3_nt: TGTGCCAGCAGTTCCACCCTGGGGAACTCCTACGAGCAGTACTTC
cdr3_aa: CASSSTLGNSYEQYF

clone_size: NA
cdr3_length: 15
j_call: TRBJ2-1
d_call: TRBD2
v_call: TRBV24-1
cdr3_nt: TGTGCCACCAGTGAACCGACTAGCGCCCACAATGAGCAGTTCTTC
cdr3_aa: CATSEPTSAHNEQFF

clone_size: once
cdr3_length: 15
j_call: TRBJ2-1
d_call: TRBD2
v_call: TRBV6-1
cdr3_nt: TGTGCCAGCAGTGAAAGGTCTAGCGGGATCAATGAGCAGTTCTTC
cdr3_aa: CASSERSSGINEQFF

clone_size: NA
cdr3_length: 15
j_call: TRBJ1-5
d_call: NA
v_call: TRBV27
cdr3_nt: TGTGCCAGCAGTGTGACAGGCCTTAGCAATCAGCCCCAGCATTTT
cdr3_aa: CASSVTGLSNQPQHF

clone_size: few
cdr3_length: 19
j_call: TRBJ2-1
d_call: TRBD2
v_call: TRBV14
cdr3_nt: TGTGCCAGCAGCCAAGATTGGCCTAGCGGGCCCAAGGGGGAAAATGAGCAGTTCTTC
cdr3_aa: CASSQDWPSGPKGENEQFF

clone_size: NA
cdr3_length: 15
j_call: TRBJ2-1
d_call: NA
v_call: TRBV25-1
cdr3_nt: TGTGCCAGCAGTGAAACTAGATGGTGGGGCAATGAGCAGTTCTTC
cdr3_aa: CASSETRWWGNEQFF

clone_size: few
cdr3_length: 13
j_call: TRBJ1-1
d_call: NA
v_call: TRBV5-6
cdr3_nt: TGTGCCAGCAGGATTAGTCCGGGACCGGAGCCTTTCTTT
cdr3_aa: CASRISPGPEPFF

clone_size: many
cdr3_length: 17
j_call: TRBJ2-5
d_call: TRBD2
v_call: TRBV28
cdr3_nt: TGTGCCAGCAGTTTGTGGACTAGCGGGAGGGGCGAAGAGACCCAGTACTTC
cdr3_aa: CASSLWTSGRGEETQYF

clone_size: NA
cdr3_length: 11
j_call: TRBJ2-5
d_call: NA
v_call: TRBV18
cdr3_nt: TGTGCCAGCTCAAAGGGAGAGACCCAGTACTTC
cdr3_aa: CASSKGETQYF

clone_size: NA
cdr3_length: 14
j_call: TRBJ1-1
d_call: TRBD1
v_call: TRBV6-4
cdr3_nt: TGTGCCAGCAGTGAGGGGACAGGGAACACTGAAGCTTTCTTT
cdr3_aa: CASSEGTGNTEAFF

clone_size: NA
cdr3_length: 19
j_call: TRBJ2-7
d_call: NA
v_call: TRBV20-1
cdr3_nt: TGCAGTGCTAAGCGTATCCGGGACCCCCGCCGGAGGAGGCACTACGAGCAGTACTTC
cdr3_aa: CSAKRIRDPRRRRHYEQYF

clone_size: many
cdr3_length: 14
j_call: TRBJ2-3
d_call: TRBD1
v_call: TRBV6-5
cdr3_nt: TGTGCCAGCAGTCGACAGGGGTCGTGGGATACGCAGTATTTT
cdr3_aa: CASSRQGSWDTQYF

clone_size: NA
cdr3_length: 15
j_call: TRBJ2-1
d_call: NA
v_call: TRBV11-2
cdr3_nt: TGTGCCAGCAGCTCCCTGGGGAGCTCCTACAATGAGCAGTTCTTC
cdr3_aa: CASSSLGSSYNEQFF